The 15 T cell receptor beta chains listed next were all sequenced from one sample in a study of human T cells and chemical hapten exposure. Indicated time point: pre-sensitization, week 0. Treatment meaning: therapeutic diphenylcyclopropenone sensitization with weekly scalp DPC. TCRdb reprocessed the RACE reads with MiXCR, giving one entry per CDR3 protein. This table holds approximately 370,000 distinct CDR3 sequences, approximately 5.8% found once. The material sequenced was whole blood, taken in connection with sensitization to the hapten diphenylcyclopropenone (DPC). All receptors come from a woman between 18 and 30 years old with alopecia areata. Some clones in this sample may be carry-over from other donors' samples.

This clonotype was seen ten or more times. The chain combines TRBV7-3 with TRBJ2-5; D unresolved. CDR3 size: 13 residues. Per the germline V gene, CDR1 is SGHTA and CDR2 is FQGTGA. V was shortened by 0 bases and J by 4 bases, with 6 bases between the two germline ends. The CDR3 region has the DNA TGTGCCAGCAGCTTAACCATCGGAGAGACCCAGTACTTC. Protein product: CASSLTIGETQYF.

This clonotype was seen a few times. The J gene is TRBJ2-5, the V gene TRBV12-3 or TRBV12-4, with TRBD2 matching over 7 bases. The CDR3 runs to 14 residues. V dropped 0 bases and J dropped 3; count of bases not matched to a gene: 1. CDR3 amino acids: CASSLALAEETQYF. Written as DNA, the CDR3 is TGTGCCAGCAGTTTAGCTCTAGCGGAAGAGACCCAGTACTTC.

CDR3 sequence: CSASGGGVTEAFF. Here the CDR3 DNA reads TGCAGTGCTAGCGGAGGAGGTGTCACTGAAGCTTTCTTT. The chain links TRBV20-1 to TRBJ1-1; unclear D gene. Germline V gene lookup returns CDR1 DFQATT and CDR2 SNEGSKA (reference sequence). V dropped 3 bases and J dropped 4 bases, with 12 bases sitting between them. The CDR3 runs to 13 residues.

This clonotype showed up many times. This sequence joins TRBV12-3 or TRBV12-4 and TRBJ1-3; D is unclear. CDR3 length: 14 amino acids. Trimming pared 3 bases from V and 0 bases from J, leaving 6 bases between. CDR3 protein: CASSFSSSGNTIYF. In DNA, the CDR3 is TGTGCCAGCAGTTTTAGTAGCTCTGGAAACACCATATATTTT.

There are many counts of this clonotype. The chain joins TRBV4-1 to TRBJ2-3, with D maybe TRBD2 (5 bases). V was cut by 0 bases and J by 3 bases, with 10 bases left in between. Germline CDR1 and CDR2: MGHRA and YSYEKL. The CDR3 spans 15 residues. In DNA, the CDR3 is TGCGCCAGCAGCCAAGAGGAACGGGGTACAGATACGCAGTATTTT. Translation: CASSQEERGTDTQYF.

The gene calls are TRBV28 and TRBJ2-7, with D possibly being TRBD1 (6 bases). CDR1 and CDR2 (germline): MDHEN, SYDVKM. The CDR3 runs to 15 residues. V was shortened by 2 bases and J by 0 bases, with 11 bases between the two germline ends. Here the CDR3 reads CASSLIGTRSYEQYF. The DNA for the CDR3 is TGTGCCAGCAGTTTAATCGGGACACGCTCCTACGAGCAGTACTTC.

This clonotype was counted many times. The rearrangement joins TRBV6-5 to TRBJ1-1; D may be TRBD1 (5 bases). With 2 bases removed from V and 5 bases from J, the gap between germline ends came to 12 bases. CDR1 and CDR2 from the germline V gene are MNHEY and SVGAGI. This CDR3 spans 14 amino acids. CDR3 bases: TGTGCCAGCAGTTACGGGGGGGAGTGGACTGAAGCTTTCTTT. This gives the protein CASSYGGEWTEAFF.

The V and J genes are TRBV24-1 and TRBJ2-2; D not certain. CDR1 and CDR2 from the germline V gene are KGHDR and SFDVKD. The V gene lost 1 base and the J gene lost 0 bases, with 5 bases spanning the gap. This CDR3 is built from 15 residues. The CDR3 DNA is TGTGCCACCAGTGATTTTACAGCGAACACCGGGGAGCTGTTTTTT. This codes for CATSDFTANTGELFF.

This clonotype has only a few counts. The CDR3 DNA follows: TGTGCCAGCAGTTTTTTAGGGGGCACTGAAGCTTTCTTT. Translation: CASSFLGGTEAFF. V usage is TRBV12-3 or TRBV12-4 and J usage is TRBJ1-1; possibly TRBD1 for D (6 bases). This CDR3 spans 13 amino acids. V was cut by 3 bases and J by 4 bases, with 9 bases left in between.

This CDR3 is CASSTGSRGYTF. The CDR3 nucleotides read TGTGCCAGCAGCACAGGGTCGAGGGGCTACACCTTC. The V and J genes are TRBV28 and TRBJ1-2; possible D gene TRBD1, 6 bases. Trimming took 6 bases from V and 8 from J, leaving 13 bases between them. The germline V gene has CDR1 MDHEN and CDR2 SYDVKM. This CDR3 is built from 12 residues.

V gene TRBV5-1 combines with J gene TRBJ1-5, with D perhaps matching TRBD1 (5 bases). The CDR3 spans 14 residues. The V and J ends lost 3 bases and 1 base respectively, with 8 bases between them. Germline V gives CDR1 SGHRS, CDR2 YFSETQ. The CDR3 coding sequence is TGCGCCAGCAGCTGGGACGGAAGCAATCAGCCCCAGCATTTT. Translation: CASSWDGSNQPQHF.

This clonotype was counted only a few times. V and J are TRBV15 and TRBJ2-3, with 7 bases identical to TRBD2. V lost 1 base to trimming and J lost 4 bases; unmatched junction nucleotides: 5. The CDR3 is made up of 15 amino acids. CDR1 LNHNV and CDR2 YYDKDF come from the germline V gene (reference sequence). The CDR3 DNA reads TGTGCCACCAGCAGAGGCGGGGGTCCTGCAGATACGCAGTATTTT. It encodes CATSRGGGPADTQYF.

As DNA, the CDR3 is TGTGCCAGTTTTACAGGGGGCTCCAGCACTGAAGCTTTCTTT. Its translation is CASFTGGSSTEAFF. This sequence joins TRBV12-3 or TRBV12-4 and TRBJ1-1; 9 bases line up with TRBD1. The CDR3 totals 14 residues. Trimming took 9 bases from V and 4 from J; bases not matched to a gene: 9.

The CDR3 region has the DNA TGTGCCAGCAGTTCCGGATCAGGGGGGAGAGATACGCAGTATTTT. This sequence encodes CASSSGSGGRDTQYF. The chain couples TRBV12-3 or TRBV12-4 to TRBJ2-3, with D perhaps TRBD1 (7 bases). CDR3 size: 15 residues. V was pared by 4 bases and J by 5 bases, with 16 bases between.

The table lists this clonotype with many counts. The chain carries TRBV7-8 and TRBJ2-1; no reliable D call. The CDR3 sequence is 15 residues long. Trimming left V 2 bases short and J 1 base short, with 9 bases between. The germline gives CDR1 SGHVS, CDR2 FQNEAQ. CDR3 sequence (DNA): TGTGCCAGCAGCTTATTGGGATTGTCCTACAATGAGCAGTTCTTC. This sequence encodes CASSLLGLSYNEQFF.